Below are 32 T cell receptor beta chains sequenced from a single sample in a study of blood T cells in healthy people across ages. A J-beta primer mix and a sample-barcoded 5' primer were used in a second PCR of about 7 to 12 cycles. TCRdb recomputed calls from the 5' RACE reads with MiXCR, one row per CDR3 protein. The sample comprises hundreds of thousands of distinct CDR3 sequences, about 34% of which are singletons, and 13% rests with the top ten. Material: blood. Receptors were obtained from a man aged 18 to 30 in good health.

The chain has TRBV20-1 and TRBJ2-1, with D perhaps given as TRBD1 or TRBD2 (5 bases each). The CDR3 spans 16 residues. V gave up 4 bases and J gave up 6 bases, with 22 bases separating them. The germline CDR1 and CDR2 sequences are DFQATT and SNEGSKA (reference sequence). The CDR3 loop is CSATGLDFRSSNEQFF. For the CDR3, the DNA is TGCAGTGCTACGGGGCTGGACTTCCGCAGCTCCAATGAGCAGTTCTTC.

This clonotype was seen a few times. The chain combines TRBV20-1 with TRBJ2-7; D uncertain. The end of the DNA aligns better with TRBJ2-5, so the J call may be wrong. Germline lookup yields CDR1 DFQATT and CDR2 SNEGSKA (reference sequence). This CDR3 has 10 residues. The CDR3 region has the DNA TGCAGTCCTGTTCGGGAGACCCAGTACTTC. It specifies CSPVRETQYF.

This clonotype was detected only a few times. V gene TRBV6-5 combines with J gene TRBJ2-7; possibly TRBD1 for D (6 bases). The V end was cut by 6 bases, the J end by 0 bases, with 18 bases between. CDR1 is MNHEY, CDR2 SVGAGI, per germline. The length of the CDR3 is 16 residues. Written as DNA, the CDR3 is TGTGCCAGCAGAGTCCTCGGTCAGGGGAGCTCCTACGAGCAGTACTTC. Translated: CASRVLGQGSSYEQYF.

At least ten counts were recorded for this clonotype. The chain recombines TRBV5-1 with TRBJ1-2; 8 bases line up with TRBD1. J lost 6 bases, V lost 3 bases, and 7 bases had no gene match. Germline-derived CDR1 and CDR2 are SGHRS and YFSETQ. The CDR3 extends over 14 amino acids. DNA of the CDR3: TGCGCCAGCAGCTCCGACAGGGGTTATGATGGCTACACCTTC. This translates into CASSSDRGYDGYTF.

This clonotype was seen many times. The rearrangement joins TRBV12-3 or TRBV12-4 to TRBJ2-1, with 7 nucleotides matching TRBD1. This CDR3 is 14 amino acids long. J was trimmed by 2 bases and V by 2 bases; bases with no gene match: 0. The CDR3 is CASSLRGPYNEQFF. The CDR3 DNA is TGTGCCAGCAGTTTAAGGGGGCCCTACAATGAGCAGTTCTTC.

This chain links TRBV6-6 with TRBJ1-5; D is possibly TRBD1 (6 bases). Per germline, CDR1 MNHNY and CDR2 SVGAGI (reference sequence). The ends were cut back, 1 base at V and 2 bases at J, with 12 bases in the middle. This CDR3 has 16 amino acids. The CDR3 spells CASSYWGGTGNQPQHF. The CDR3 DNA is TGTGCCAGCAGTTACTGGGGGGGCACGGGCAATCAGCCCCAGCATTTT.

This clonotype was recorded only once. A read error is possible here, since a much larger clone lies one base away. The chain has TRBV7-2 and TRBJ1-2; D gene uncertain. The V end was cut by 5 bases, the J end by 1 base, with 11 bases between. Germline V gene sequence: CDR1 SGHTA, CDR2 FQGNSA. There are 14 residues in the CDR3. For the CDR3, the DNA is TGTGCCAGCAGCCGAGAGGCAGATAACTATGGCTACACCTTC. Its translation: CASSREADNYGYTF.

This clonotype has more than one count but fewer than ten. The V gene is TRBV4-2, the J gene TRBJ2-1; D call uncertain. This CDR3 region has 13 residues. With 3 bases removed from V and 5 bases from J, the gap between germline ends came to 8 bases. Germline CDR1 LGHNA, CDR2 YNFKEQ. This CDR3 is CASSHSWDNEQFF. CDR3 bases: TGTGCCAGCAGCCATTCTTGGGACAATGAGCAGTTCTTC.

Comment on this clonotype: This sequence may be a read error, since a much larger clone differs from it by one base. The V gene is TRBV20-1, the J gene TRBJ1-2; D perhaps matches TRBD1 (5 bases). Germline lookup yields CDR1 DFQATT and CDR2 SNEGSKA (reference sequence). The CDR3 is made up of 11 amino acids. V lost 3 bases to trimming and J lost 13 bases, with 15 bases between them. The CDR3 reads CSASGGQGCTF. CDR3 DNA: TGCAGTGCTAGCGGGGGTCAGGGTTGCACCTTC.

Comments on this clonotype: At one end, the junction sequence differs from germline, possibly due to a read error. V gene TRBV12-3 or TRBV12-4 combines with J gene TRBJ1-6; TRBD1 aligns across 9 bases. This CDR3 is 15 amino acids long. CDR3 coding DNA: TGTGCCAGCAGAACAGGGGGCTCCTATAATTCACCCCCCCACTTT. Encoded protein: CASRTGGSYNSPPHF.

In this sample, this clonotype turned up many times. V gene TRBV10-3 combines with J gene TRBJ2-7; D remains unclear. Per germline, CDR1 ENHRY and CDR2 SYGVKD. V lost 10 bases and J 2 bases, leaving 15 bases between the germline ends. CDR3 length equals 13 residues. The CDR3 loop reads CATRGPPTYEQYF. CDR3 nucleotide sequence: TGTGCCACCCGAGGACCTCCCACCTACGAGCAGTACTTC.

This clonotype was recorded once. This may be a read error: a much more frequent sequence differs by one nucleotide. The chain has TRBV12-3 or TRBV12-4 and TRBJ1-2, with D hard to call. CDR3 size: 14 residues. Trimming removed 5 bases at V and 4 bases at J, with 14 bases between. The CDR3 coding sequence is TGTGCCAGCAGTCGGCGGGCAGACCTCTATGGCTACACCTTC. Protein product: CASSRRADLYGYTF.

Only a few counts were recorded for this clonotype. V is TRBV7-2 and J is TRBJ2-4; a weak D match, TRBD2 (6 bases). Trimming cost V 1 base and J 0 bases, with 10 bases left between them. Looked up from germline, CDR1 is SGHTA and CDR2 is FQGNSA. This CDR3 is 16 amino acids long. The CDR3, as DNA: TGTGCCAGCAGCTTAGGGTGGGGACTAGCCAAAAACATTCAGTACTTC. It translates to CASSLGWGLAKNIQYF.

This clonotype was observed a handful of times. The CDR3 is CATIGTENYNEQYF. CDR3 sequence (DNA): TGTGCCACCATCGGGACAGAAAACTACAATGAGCAGTACTTC. V is TRBV12-3 or TRBV12-4 and J is TRBJ2-5; 7 bases line up with TRBD1. V trimming: 10 bases; J trimming: 11 bases; junction bases outside the gene matches: 19. The length of the CDR3 is 14 residues.

This clonotype came up a few times. V usage is TRBV5-1 and J usage is TRBJ1-2; D is undetermined. The germline gives CDR1 SGHRS, CDR2 YFSETQ. The CDR3 is 13 amino acids. V lost 0 bases and J 8 bases, leaving 11 bases between the germline ends. The CDR3 loop is CASSLGTPPGYTF. For the CDR3, the DNA is TGCGCCAGCAGCTTGGGAACCCCACCCGGCTACACCTTC. Looking up the rest from reference TRBV5-1 and TRBJ1-2 gives the full variable domain: KAGVTQTPRYLIKTRGQQVTLSCSPISGHRSVSWYQQTPGQGLQFLFEYFSETQRNKGNFPGRFSGRQFSNSRSEMNVSTLELGDSALYLCASSLGTPPGYTFGSGTRLTVV.

V and J are TRBV3-1 and TRBJ2-5; 9 bases line up with TRBD1. The DNA end is more similar to TRBJ2-7, so the J call may be wrong. This CDR3 has 15 residues. Germline V gene data show CDR1 as LGHDT and CDR2 as YNNKEL (reference sequence). In nucleotides, the CDR3 is TGTGCCAGCAGTCCCTTCGGGACAGGGTTCTACGAGCAGTACTTC. Its protein product is CASSPFGTGFYEQYF.

In its sample, this clonotype was seen many times. This CDR3 reads CASSRTGGNTGELFF. Here the CDR3 DNA reads TGCGCCAGCAGCCGGACAGGGGGCAACACCGGGGAGCTGTTTTTT. The gene calls are TRBV4-3 and TRBJ2-2; 11 bases line up with TRBD1. J lost 2 bases, V lost 4 bases, and 0 bases had no gene match. This CDR3 is built from 15 residues. CDR1 LGHNA and CDR2 YSLEER come from the germline V gene.

The chain is built from TRBV3-1 and TRBJ2-1; D is possibly TRBD2 (6 bases). The CDR3 covers 14 residues. V lost 4 bases and J lost 6, with 13 bases in between. Germline values: CDR1 LGHDT, CDR2 YNNKEL (reference sequence). The CDR3 here is CASSPRAGFNEQFF. In DNA, the CDR3 is TGTGCCAGCAGCCCCAGGGCGGGATTCAATGAGCAGTTCTTC.

This chain joins TRBV4-2 and TRBJ1-1; TRBD1 aligns across 7 bases. Per the germline V gene, CDR1 is LGHNA and CDR2 is YNFKEQ. This CDR3 has 13 amino acids. V dropped 7 bases and J dropped 0; count of bases not matched to a gene: 2. CDR3 sequence reads: CASTQGMNTEAFF. CDR3 DNA: TGTGCCAGCACACAGGGGATGAACACTGAAGCTTTCTTT.

The chain combines TRBV10-3 with TRBJ1-5, with a tentative D call TRBD1 (6 bases). The CDR3 runs 14 residues. Germline CDR1 is ENHRY and CDR2 is SYGVKD. Trimming pared 6 bases from V and 7 bases from J, leaving 16 bases between. The CDR3 reads CAISQTGFEQPQHF. The CDR3 region has the DNA TGTGCCATCAGCCAGACAGGATTCGAACAGCCCCAGCATTTT.

This clonotype was observed many times. This chain links TRBV20-1 with TRBJ2-7; D may be TRBD1 or TRBD2 (5 bases each). The CDR3 is made up of 15 amino acids. Per germline, CDR1 DFQATT and CDR2 SNEGSKA (reference sequence). V was shortened by 3 bases and J by 4 bases, with 19 bases between the two germline ends. The CDR3 loop reads CSASDIRGRTYEQYF. CDR3 in DNA: TGCAGTGCTAGCGATATCCGGGGCCGAACTTACGAGCAGTACTTC.

The chain recombines TRBV2 with TRBJ2-1; TRBD1 is a possible D gene (6 bases). V lost 7 bases and J lost 7, with 29 bases in between. The CDR3 loop spans 18 amino acids. The V gene's germline CDR1 is SNHLY and CDR2 FYNNEI. DNA of the CDR3: TGTGCCAGCATTCTGATGGGGACATCGGGACGCCGCAGAAATGAGCAGTTCTTC. It is translated as CASILMGTSGRRRNEQFF. Full variable domain (rest looked up from reference TRBV2 and TRBJ2-1): EPEVTQTPSHQVTQMGQEVILRCVPISNHLYFYWYRQILGQKVEFLVSFYNNEISEKSEIFDDQFSVERPDGSNFTLKIRSTKLEDSAMYFCASILMGTSGRRRNEQFFGPGTRLTVL.

This chain's CDR3 is CASSLGTGGPFWRPQHF. CDR3 sequence (DNA): TGTGCCAGCAGCTTAGGGACAGGCGGACCCTTTTGGCGGCCCCAGCATTTT. This chain links TRBV5-6 with TRBJ1-5; 8 bases match TRBD1. Unmatched junction bases numbered 16, after V lost 2 bases and J lost 9 bases. Germline loops: CDR1 SGHDT, CDR2 YYEEEE. The CDR3 is 17 amino acids. The full variable domain, with the rest looked up from reference TRBV5-6 and TRBJ1-5, is DAGVTQSPTHLIKTRGQQVTLRCSPKSGHDTVSWYQQALGQGPQFIFQYYEEEERQRGNFPDRFSGHQFPNYSSELNVNALLLGDSALYLCASSLGTGGPFWRPQHFGDGTRLSIL.

The chain combines TRBV9 with TRBJ2-1, with D perhaps TRBD1 or TRBD2 (5 bases each). The end of the DNA aligns better with TRBJ2-7, so the J call may be wrong. Germline values: CDR1 SGDLS, CDR2 YYNGEE. The CDR3 runs to 14 residues. This CDR3 reads CASSVAGAHNEQYF. The CDR3 DNA is TGTGCCAGCAGCGTAGCCGGGGCACACAATGAGCAGTACTTC.

This clonotype was recorded a few times. A much larger clone is a single base away; this may be a read error. The chain employs TRBV12-3 or TRBV12-4 and TRBJ2-3; the match to TRBD2 covers 10 bases. V lost 3 bases, J lost 0 bases, and 15 bases stayed unmatched. The CDR3 totals 20 residues. CDR3 in DNA: TGTGCCAGCAGTTTCCCCCAGGGGACTAGCGTGGGTAACAGCACAGATACGCAGTATTTT. It yields the protein CASSFPQGTSVGNSTDTQYF.

This clonotype was seen a handful of times. The J gene is TRBJ1-2, the V gene TRBV25-1; D is uncertain. The V gene's germline CDR1 is MGHDK and CDR2 SYGVNS. The CDR3 is 11 residues long. V dropped 8 bases and J dropped 5 bases, with 9 bases sitting between them. The CDR3 protein is CASSLFYGYTF. DNA of the CDR3: TGTGCCAGCTCCCTTTTTTATGGCTACACCTTC.

The CDR3 coding sequence is TGCAGTGCTAGCTCAAGCGGGGATGTGTTCGAGACCCAGTACTTC. It is translated as CSASSSGDVFETQYF. The chain links TRBV20-1 to TRBJ2-5; 7 bases fit TRBD2. The CDR3 consists of 15 residues. In germline, CDR1 is DFQATT, CDR2 SNEGSKA (reference sequence). V was clipped by 3 bases and J by 5 bases; unmatched bases: 12.

This chain joins TRBV9 and TRBJ2-3, with no clear D. There are 14 residues in the CDR3. V lost 6 bases and J lost 0, with 11 bases in between. Germline CDR1 reads SGDLS; CDR2 reads YYNGEE. The CDR3 here is CASTRDWSTDTQYF. The CDR3 DNA sequence: TGTGCCAGCACCCGCGATTGGAGCACAGATACGCAGTATTTT.

This clonotype was seen at least ten times. The chain couples TRBV12-3 or TRBV12-4 to TRBJ1-1, with D hard to call. Trimming took 3 bases from V and 1 from J, leaving 6 bases between them. The CDR3 runs to 13 residues. CDR3 sequence reads: CASSFGRNTEAFF. In DNA, the CDR3 is TGTGCCAGCAGTTTCGGACGGAACACTGAAGCTTTCTTT.

This chain uses TRBV5-1 with TRBJ2-1; D is possibly TRBD2 (5 bases). The CDR3 runs to 16 residues. The V and J ends lost 4 bases and 6 bases respectively, with 20 bases between them. The germline V gene encodes CDR1 SGHRS and CDR2 YFSETQ. CDR3: CASSNQVVAPFNEQFF. The CDR3 DNA follows: TGCGCCAGCAGCAACCAAGTTGTAGCGCCTTTCAATGAGCAGTTCTTC.

This chain uses TRBV7-3 with TRBJ1-2; a weak D match, TRBD1 (5 bases). This CDR3 comprises 15 residues. V lost 1 base and J 6 bases, leaving 15 bases between the germline ends. In germline, CDR1 is SGHTA, CDR2 FQGTGA. The CDR3 coding sequence is TGTGCCAGCAGCTTAAACGGGGGGTTTGGGCATGGCTACACCTTC. Amino acids: CASSLNGGFGHGYTF.

The chain is built from TRBV9 and TRBJ2-2; no clear D gene. Trimming took 2 bases from V and 0 from J, leaving 8 bases between them. CDR3 length: 15 amino acids. The germline gives CDR1 SGDLS, CDR2 YYNGEE. CDR3 sequence reads: CASSVWGTNTGELFF. CDR3 in DNA: TGTGCCAGCAGCGTCTGGGGAACGAACACCGGGGAGCTGTTTTTT.